Detailed here is one T cell receptor beta chain. The data are from a study of shared clonotypes between healthy human individuals. Study at large: For every donor, three CD4 naive, three CD4 memory, two CD8 naive and one CD8 memory plates were used.

This CDR3 comprises 16 residues. Looked up from germline, CDR1 is SGHDT and CDR2 is YYEEEE. V lost 1 base and J lost 4, with 15 bases in between. Per the study methods: With immunoSEQ giving junction-only sequences and no quality scores, filtering differed. Produced via immunoSEQ multiplex PCR; TCRdb's table is partial and in-frame only. Clonal size and the V and J genes are those of that table, whereas D and trimming came from the DNA. This repertoire shows 950,000 to 1,200,000 clones, 60% to 85% found once; its top ten account for approximately 0.95%. This TCR came from a man in his late teens or twenties in good health. Some clones in this sample may be carry-over from other donors' samples. V and J are TRBV5-6 and TRBJ1-5; D is unclear. Input material: memory CD4+ T cells from PBMCs. Subset indicated: CD45RA-negative fraction. The CDR3 DNA follows: TGTGCCAGCAGCTTGTCTCGGGGAAGGGAGAATCAGCCCCAGCATTTT. Protein: CASSLSRGRENQPQHF.